This TCR beta chain was found in a study of CD8+ T cells in alopecia areata. Study-wide findings and caveats: Tofacitinib did not eliminate many expanded lesional clones from scalp or blood. Scalp sequencing also captures normal skin's resident alphabeta T cells. Patients shared TCRs less clearly than mice did, possibly owing to HLA.

Investigators isolated RNA and reverse transcribed it into cDNA to act as the sequencing template. Assay used: immunoSEQ multiplex PCR; TCRdb lists only in-frame clones, some missing. The sample contains about 250,000 clones, roughly 60% of which appear only once. Remarks on this clone: The antigen is unknown.

The treatment denotes: oral pan-JAK inhibitor, 5-10 mg twice daily. This sample comprised CD4+ T cells sorted from blood, obtained around week 53, from a patient treated with tofacitinib. This clonotype was obtained from a human donor with alopecia areata.

CDR3 sequence reads: CASSGQDNQPQHF. The CDR3 coding sequence is TGTGCCAGCAGCGGACAGGACAATCAGCCCCAGCATTTT. The V gene is TRBV25-1, the J gene TRBJ1-5, with 7 bases identical to TRBD1. The J segment lost 3 bases and the V segment lost 6 bases, leaving 2 bases of the junction unmatched. The CDR3 loop spans 13 amino acids. The germline V gene encodes CDR1 MGHDK and CDR2 SYGVNS. Supplemented by reference TRBV25-1 and TRBJ1-5, the full variable domain reads EADIYQTPRYLVIGTGKKITLECSQTMGHDKMYWYQQDPGMELHLIHYSYGVNSTEKGDLSSESTVSRIRTEHFPLTLESARPSHTSQYLCASSGQDNQPQHFGDGTRLSIL.